The next 18 T cell receptor beta chains were all read from a single sample in a study of blood T cell repertoires in COVID-19. The data were produced by immunoSEQ multiplex PCR, yet TCRdb's version contains in-frame clones alone and is incomplete. The repertoire holds some 85,000 clones, with roughly 87% as singletons. Sequencing was carried out using peripheral blood. These receptors were taken from a man between 50 and 59 years old with acute or convalescent COVID-19.

The chain is built from TRBV5-1 and TRBJ2-4; D is possibly TRBD1 (5 bases). Per the germline V gene, CDR1 is SGHRS and CDR2 is YFSETQ. The CDR3 runs to 16 residues. V gave up 4 bases and J gave up 6 bases, with 20 bases separating them. CDR3 DNA: TGCGCCAGCAGCCACCAAACGGGCCAGGGCGGAAACATTCAGTACTTC. Translating it yields CASSHQTGQGGNIQYF.

This clone was seen a handful of times. This chain uses TRBV19 with TRBJ1-2; no firm D call. Germline V lookup: CDR1 LNHDA, CDR2 SQIVND (reference sequence). The germline V and J ends were trimmed by 2 bases and 8 bases, with 12 bases remaining between them. The CDR3 runs 13 residues. For the CDR3, the DNA is TGTGCCAGTAGTATAACTGAGGGCGGGGGCTACACCTTC. It translates to CASSITEGGGYTF.

The rearrangement joins TRBV9 to TRBJ2-3, with a possible D match to TRBD2 (5 bases). Trimming cost V 0 bases and J 4 bases, with 12 bases left between them. The CDR3 runs 15 residues. Germline values: CDR1 SGDLS, CDR2 YYNGEE. The CDR3 sequence: CASSVGTPAADTQYF. The CDR3 bases are TGTGCCAGCAGCGTAGGGACTCCAGCGGCAGATACGCAGTATTTT.

This rearrangement joins TRBV30 to TRBJ1-4; 7 bases are a match to TRBD1. V lost 0 bases and J lost 6; bases outside the gene matches: 4. The length of the CDR3 is 14 residues. The germline V gene encodes CDR1 GTSNPN and CDR2 SVGIG (reference sequence). The CDR3 here is CAWSVGQGDEKLFF. The CDR3 bases are TGTGCCTGGAGTGTCGGTCAGGGGGATGAAAAACTGTTTTTT.

This chain links TRBV5-1 with TRBJ2-7; 9 bases are a match to TRBD1. After removal of 5 bases from V and 3 bases from J, the junction contained 6 bases not matched to a gene. This CDR3 has 14 amino acids. CDR1 and CDR2 from the germline V gene are SGHRS and YFSETQ. The CDR3 region has the DNA TGCGCCAGCAGGAATCGGGACAGGGTCTACGAGCAGTACGTC. Its protein product is CASRNRDRVYEQYV.

This clone was found once. The chain employs TRBV28 and TRBJ1-4, with 7 bases aligning to TRBD1. V dropped 4 bases and J dropped 4; count of bases not matched to a gene: 6. The CDR3 spans 15 residues. Germline V gives CDR1 MDHEN, CDR2 SYDVKM. The CDR3 DNA sequence: TGTGCCAGCAGTTCGACAGGGTCACATAATGAAAAACTGTTTTTT. This translates into CASSSTGSHNEKLFF.

The chain combines TRBV18 with TRBJ2-5; TRBD1 aligns across 7 bases. From germline, CDR1 is KGHSH and CDR2 LQKENI. The CDR3 consists of 14 residues. V lost 0 bases and J lost 2; bases outside the gene matches: 0. Here the CDR3 DNA reads TGTGCCAGCTCACCACCGGGACAGCAAGAGACCCAGTACTTC. The encoded protein is CASSPPGQQETQYF.

The count of this clone is one. The V call is TRBV5-4, the J call TRBJ1-6; D perhaps matches TRBD1 (5 bases). V was pared by 0 bases and J by 9 bases, with 7 bases between. The length of the CDR3 is 13 residues. Germline CDR1 is SGHNT and CDR2 is YYREEE (reference sequence). As DNA, the CDR3 is TGTGCCAGCAGCTTGGGGGGGGTTTCACCCCTCCACTTT. It yields the protein CASSLGGVSPLHF.

J is TRBJ2-3 and V is TRBV5-1, with 14 bases fitting TRBD2. Germline-derived CDR1 and CDR2 are SGHRS and YFSETQ. V lost 7 bases, J lost 6 bases, and 7 bases stayed unmatched. The CDR3 totals 15 residues. CDR3 DNA sequence: TGCGCCAGCTCCCCCGGGACTAGCGGGGGTGATACGCAGTATTTT. It encodes CASSPGTSGGDTQYF.

This chain connects TRBV2 to TRBJ2-7; 7 bases align to TRBD2. The J segment lost 6 bases and the V segment lost 0 bases, leaving 5 bases of the junction unmatched. CDR1 and CDR2 (germline): SNHLY, FYNNEI. The CDR3 runs to 14 residues. The CDR3 nucleotides are TGTGCCAGCAGTGAAGCGCTTGGGAGGGGCGAGCAGTACTTC. As protein: CASSEALGRGEQYF.

With regard to this clone: The sample holds other DNA sequences that translate to the same CDR3. The rearrangement links TRBV27 to TRBJ1-1, with a tentative D call TRBD1 (6 bases). Deletions cut 3 bases from V and 4 bases from J, with 9 bases between. CDR3 length: 13 residues. Looked up from germline, CDR1 is MNHEY and CDR2 is SMNVEV (reference sequence). CDR3 DNA sequence: TGTGCCAGCAGTTTGACAGGACGCACTGAAGCTTTCTTT. This encodes CASSLTGRTEAFF.

This clone was picked up one time. The chain couples TRBV19 to TRBJ2-3; tentatively, D is TRBD2 (6 bases). The V gene lost 3 bases and the J gene lost 3 bases, with 10 bases spanning the gap. Germline-derived CDR1 and CDR2 are LNHDA and SQIVND (reference sequence). The CDR3 runs 14 residues. CDR3 loop: CASSIRGRTDTQYF. The CDR3 nucleotides are TGTGCCAGTAGTATTCGGGGGAGGACAGATACGCAGTATTTT.

The J gene is TRBJ1-4, the V gene TRBV27; no firm D call. V lost 6 bases and J lost 5, with 10 bases in between. From germline, CDR1 is MNHEY and CDR2 SMNVEV (reference sequence). CDR3 size: 13 residues. CDR3 sequence: CASRMAGNEKLFF. Here the CDR3 DNA reads TGTGCCAGCAGGATGGCGGGGAATGAAAAACTGTTTTTT.

In this sample, this clone turned up a few times. The chain uses TRBV30 and TRBJ2-7; 8 bases line up with TRBD1. V dropped 5 bases and J dropped 3; count of bases not matched to a gene: 3. From germline, CDR1 is GTSNPN and CDR2 SVGIG (reference sequence). The CDR3 is made up of 12 amino acids. CDR3 nucleotides: TGTGCCTGGGGGGACAGGCGCTACGAGCAGTACTTC. Residues: CAWGDRRYEQYF.

This chain uses TRBV6-1 with TRBJ1-2, with no clear D. The CDR3 consists of 17 residues. The V gene's germline CDR1 is MNHNS and CDR2 SASEGT. Deletions cut 4 bases from V and 0 bases from J, with 18 bases between. The CDR3 protein is CASSVALRGPSNYGYTF. The CDR3 DNA sequence: TGTGCCAGCAGTGTCGCCTTACGCGGTCCTTCTAACTATGGCTACACCTTC.

V gene TRBV5-8 combines with J gene TRBJ2-3, with 8 bases fitting TRBD2. J lost 2 bases, V lost 4 bases, and 12 bases had no gene match. Germline loops: CDR1 SGHTS, CDR2 YDEGEE. CDR3 size: 17 residues. The CDR3 sequence is CASSPEAAGGFTDTQYF. CDR3 DNA sequence: TGTGCCAGCAGCCCCGAGGCCGCGGGGGGTTTCACAGATACGCAGTATTTT.

The chain employs TRBV19 and TRBJ2-1; 12 bases align to TRBD2. CDR1 and CDR2 from the germline V gene are LNHDA and SQIVND (reference sequence). CDR3 size: 16 residues. V trimming: 3 bases; J trimming: 6 bases; junction bases outside the gene matches: 6. CDR3 sequence reads: CASSITLAGGRNEQFF. The CDR3 DNA reads as TGTGCCAGTAGTATCACACTAGCGGGGGGTCGCAATGAGCAGTTCTTC. Using reference TRBV19 and TRBJ2-1 for the parts outside the CDR3, the full variable domain is DGGITQSPKYLFRKEGQNVTLSCEQNLNHDAMYWYRQDPGQGLRLIYYSQIVNDFQKGDIAEGYSVSREKKESFPLTVTSAQKNPTAFYLCASSITLAGGRNEQFFGPGTRLTVL.

Only one count was recorded for this clone. This chain links TRBV19 with TRBJ2-1; 9 nucleotides match TRBD2. The ends lost 3 bases at V and 9 bases at J; junction bases unmatched: 6. Germline V gene sequence: CDR1 LNHDA, CDR2 SQIVND (reference sequence). The CDR3 contains 14 residues. The DNA for the CDR3 is TGTGCCAGTAGTATTGGGCGCGGGGGGGGTGAGCAGTTCTTC. Translation gives CASSIGRGGGEQFF.